A selection of T cell receptor beta chains follows, all from one sample in a study of cytomegalovirus exposure and HLA in healthy donors. The data were produced by immunoSEQ multiplex PCR, yet TCRdb's version contains in-frame clones alone and is incomplete. The data hold fewer than 200,000 clones, with 80% observed a single time. The source material was PBMCs. The receptors shown here come from a human donor in good health. Each CDR3 is given with its conserved first and last residue. D genes are given only for firm matches. The size field is filled for only some rows; it gives once, few, many or a size class.

>TRBJ1-1|.|TRBV11-2|.|13
TGTGCCAGCAGCTTAGTGGCCAACACTGAAGCTTTCTTT
CASSLVANTEAFF
>TRBJ1-2|once|TRBV6-5|TRBD1|12
TGTGCCAGCACCGACAGGGAGTATGGCTACACCTTC
CASTDREYGYTF
>TRBJ2-7|.|TRBV27|.|14
TGTGCCAGCAGTCACTTGGCGGGGACCTACGAGCAGTACTTC
CASSHLAGTYEQYF
>TRBJ1-4|few|TRBV2|TRBD1|14
TGTGCCGCCAAACAGGGGGCAACTAATGAAAAACTGTTTTTT
CAAKQGATNEKLFF
>TRBJ2-5|.|TRBV18|TRBD2|17
TGTGCCAGCTCACCCCTGGTGGTAGCGGGGCTACAAGAGACCCAGTACTTC
CASSPLVVAGLQETQYF
>TRBJ2-1|.|TRBV5-1|.|13
TGCGCCAGCAGCTCGGGGATTACCGCGGAGCAGTTCTTC
CASSSGITAEQFF
>TRBJ2-1|few|TRBV29-1|TRBD1|12
TGCAGCGTTTGGGACAGGCTCAATGAGCAGTTCTTC
CSVWDRLNEQFF
>TRBJ2-3|.|TRBV7-2|.|13
TGTGCCAGCAGCCCGACTAACACAGATACGCAGTATTTT
CASSPTNTDTQYF
>TRBJ2-7|few|TRBV13|TRBD1|19
TGTGCCAGCACCACACCACTGGACAACCGGGACAGATCGTCCTACGAGCAGTACTTC
CASTTPLDNRDRSSYEQYF
>TRBJ1-2|.|TRBV5-6|TRBD1|14
TGTGCCAGCAGCTTTATCAGGGGGCCTTTAGGCTACACCTTC
CASSFIRGPLGYTF
>TRBJ2-7|.|TRBV5-1|.|11
TGCGCCAGCCGCCAGGGGGGATATCAAGTGTTC
CASRQGGYQVF
>TRBJ1-5|.|TRBV6-5|.|14
TGTGCCAGCAGTGCCGGAAGGGAGGGGCAGCCCCAGCATTTT
CASSAGREGQPQHF
>TRBJ2-1|.|TRBV13|.|17
TGTGCCAGCAGCTCCCCTCTTCCGGGACTCAGGTCCAATGAGCAGTTCTTC
CASSSPLPGLRSNEQFF
>TRBJ2-7|.|TRBV5-1|.|16
TGCGCCAGCAGCCCTACCGGCCTCCAGGCCTCCTACGAGCAGTACTTC
CASSPTGLQASYEQYF
>TRBJ1-1|.|TRBV9|.|9
TGTGCCTCCGGGGGTGAAGCTTTCTTT
CASGGEAFF
>TRBJ1-6|.|TRBV4-1|.|15
TGCGCCAGCAGCCTGGGATTGGGAGGTCTATCACCCCTCCACTTT
CASSLGLGGLSPLHF
>TRBJ2-7|.|TRBV9|.|14
TGTGCCAGCAGCGTTCGGGGATCCACCTACGAGCAGTACTTC
CASSVRGSTYEQYF
>TRBJ1-1|.|TRBV27|TRBD1|13
TGTGCCAGCAGTGCTCGGACAGGGTTTGAAGCTTTCTTT
CASSARTGFEAFF
>TRBJ1-5|.|TRBV7-9|.|12
TGTGCCAGCAGCTTAGCGGCAGGGGAACAACATTTT
CASSLAAGEQHF
>TRBJ1-1|.|TRBV5-4|.|13
TGTGCCAGCAGCTTGGGTATGAACACTGAAGCTTTCTTT
CASSLGMNTEAFF
>TRBJ1-2|.|TRBV19|TRBD1|14
TGTGCCAGTACCGGGACAGGGGGCTACTATGGCTACACCTTC
CASTGTGGYYGYTF
>TRBJ2-7|.|TRBV5-6|TRBD1|14
TGTGCCAGCAGCTTTGGGACAGGGGGCTTCGAGCAGTACTTC
CASSFGTGGFEQYF
>TRBJ2-1|once|TRBV9|TRBD2|15
TGTGCCAGCAGCGCCGGGACTAGCGTATTACATGAGCAGTTCTTC
CASSAGTSVLHEQFF
>TRBJ2-1|.|TRBV11-2|TRBD2|12
TGTGCCAGCAGCTTAGCGCGGGAGATCGAGTTCTTC
CASSLAREIEFF
>TRBJ2-5|.|TRBV6-1|TRBD2|16
TGTGCCAGCAGTGAAGCCGTAGCGGGGGGGCAAGAGACCCAGTACTTC
CASSEAVAGGQETQYF
>TRBJ2-2|.|TRBV5-1|.|14
TGCGCCAGCAGCTCACTAGCTGGCACCGGGGAGCTGTTTTTT
CASSSLAGTGELFF
>TRBJ2-5|once|TRBV19|.|14
TGTGCCAGTAGTAGGGGGACATTCCAAGAGACCCAGTACTTC
CASSRGTFQETQYF
>TRBJ2-2|few|TRBV6-9|.|17
TGTGCCAGCAGGCAGGGCCCCGGGCCCCTAAACCCCGGGGAGCTGTTTTTT
CASRQGPGPLNPGELFF
>TRBJ1-1|.|TRBV6-1|.|12
TGTGCCAGCACCACGCCCCGGGGGACAGCTTTCTTT
CASTTPRGTAFF
>TRBJ1-1|.|TRBV6-1|TRBD1|14
TGTGCCAGCAGTGCGACAGGGGGCGGCACTGAAGCTTTCTTT
CASSATGGGTEAFF
>TRBJ1-2|.|TRBV25-1|.|15
TGTGCCAGCAGTGAATCCCCCCTCGCTAACTATGGCTACACCTTC
CASSESPLANYGYTF
>TRBJ1-1|few|TRBV7-2|.|12
TGTGCCAGCAGCTACGGGAACACTGAAGCTTTCTTT
CASSYGNTEAFF
>TRBJ1-1|.|TRBV7-2|.|15
TGTGCCAGCAGCCCGCTTGGCGGGTTTGACACTGAAGCTTTCTTT
CASSPLGGFDTEAFF
>TRBJ1-5|.|TRBV19|.|13
TGTGCCAGTAGTATCGACGGGTATCAGCCCCAGCATTTT
CASSIDGYQPQHF
>TRBJ2-7|.|TRBV6-6|.|12
TGTGCCAGCGGGGGGAGCTCCTACGAGCAGTACTTC
CASGGSSYEQYF